This T cell receptor beta chain is from a study of early T cells in non-severe SARS-CoV-2 infection. Unique molecular identifier tags were affixed to discrete cDNA molecules. TCRdb fed the 5' RACE reads into MiXCR, producing one record per CDR3 protein. In the table there are more than 60,000 distinct CDR3 sequences, roughly 13% of which are singletons. The CDR3 spans 17 residues. The V gene end was trimmed by 5 bases and the J gene end by 3 bases; junction bases not matched to a gene: 7. Per the germline V gene, CDR1 is SGHTA and CDR2 is FQGNSA. V gene TRBV7-2 combines with J gene TRBJ2-3; the match to TRBD2 covers 14 bases. The receptor comes from an adult who was a healthcare worker with PCR-confirmed SARS-CoV-2 infection or an uninfected control (not recorded which). Sequenced input: whole blood. CDR3 sequence: CASSGRTSGGSTDTQYF. The CDR3 coding sequence is TGTGCCAGCAGCGGACGGACTAGCGGGGGGAGTACAGATACGCAGTATTTT.